This T cell receptor (beta chain) originates from a study of T cells in Graves' hyperthyroidism and ophthalmopathy. Stable Graves' hyperthyroidism meant no ophthalmopathy progression within 18 months. Among the patients, aged 18 to 65, hyperthyroidism was newly diagnosed and had lasted under 2 months. The table lists this clonotype with many counts. Researchers amplified the TCR beta CDR3 regions from RNA transcripts. TCR CDR3 underwent first-round RT-PCR with the HTBI primer set. TCRdb passed the multiplex PCR reads through MiXCR, listing each CDR3 protein once. The data contain 610,000 or so distinct CDR3 sequences, about half of them singletons. The clonotype comes from a woman under 30 with Graves' hyperthyroidism. Sequenced material: peripheral blood or thyroid tissue (not recorded which).

The DNA of the CDR3 is TGTGCCACCAGTGATATGGATCAGCCCCAGCATTTT. Translated, it gives CATSDMDQPQHF. The chain carries TRBV24-1 and TRBJ1-5; D is undetermined. The CDR3 covers 12 residues. The V end was cut by 3 bases, the J end by 5 bases, with 4 bases between. Germline V gene data show CDR1 as KGHDR and CDR2 as SFDVKD.